This T cell receptor beta chain came from a study of OX40 agonist ivuxolimab in advanced cancers. Points on this clone: Its target is unknown.

Repertoires were generated with immunoSEQ multiplex PCR, while TCRdb's copy carries only in-frame clones and drops some. The sample has roughly 91,000 clones, around 96% seen once; the top ten hold 2% to 2.5%. Study findings and constraints: Mean expanded clone counts were higher in CD8+ than CD4+ T cells. Antigen specificity was not determined for the expanded peripheral T cells. With doses of 0.1-3.0 mg/kg, partial responders showed among the lowest clonal expansion.

The CDR3 consists of 13 residues. Germline lookup yields CDR1 MNHEY and CDR2 SMNVEV (reference sequence). The V and J ends lost 4 bases and 1 base respectively, with 7 bases between them. If patients had autoimmune disease history or systemic immunosuppression, they were excluded. The sequence was collected from an adult with an advanced solid tumor such as melanoma, head and neck, liver or kidney cancer. V and J are TRBV27 and TRBJ1-1; D unclear. The material was CD4+ or CD8+ T cells sorted from blood, obtained in a trial of the OX40 agonist ivuxolimab. In DNA, the CDR3 is TGTGCCAGCAGTTCCGGATGGAACACTGAAGCTTTCTTT. Translation: CASSSGWNTEAFF.